This T cell receptor (beta chain) was recovered during a study of blood T cell repertoires in COVID-19. Study summary: COVID-19 samples, acute and convalescent, were from the United States, Italy and Spain. T cells, B-cell-depleted T cells, or PBMCs provided the cDNA or gDNA that served as material.

As handled by the study authors: Reference gene primer amplification in the assay estimated nucleated cell counts. Repertoires were generated with immunoSEQ multiplex PCR, while TCRdb's copy carries only in-frame clones and drops some. From that table come the V and J calls and clone size; the DNA was used to work out D and trimming. The sample yields fewer than 300,000 clones, approximately 90% seen once. V shed 4 bases, J shed 5 bases, and the junction held 8 bases outside the gene matches. CDR1 is SNHLY and CDR2 is FYNNEI in the germline V gene. CDR3 length: 15 residues. Sequences were obtained from peripheral blood. This chain joins TRBV2 and TRBJ2-5; 9 nucleotides align to TRBD1. The receptor's source is a young man with acute or convalescent COVID-19. CDR3: CASSGGTGRFETQYF. In DNA, the CDR3 is TGTGCCAGCAGTGGAGGGACAGGGAGGTTCGAGACCCAGTACTTC.